A selection of T cell receptor beta chains follows, all from one sample in a study of graft-versus-host responses after intestinal transplantation. Produced via immunoSEQ multiplex PCR; TCRdb's table is partial and in-frame only. The sample includes around 97,000 clones, about nine tenths of them seen just once. What these receptors recognize is not known. The sample was unstimulated CD4+ T cells sorted from spleen or lymph node cells, taken before transplant. These receptors originate from a human donor who was the organ donor for an intestinal transplant. Each CDR3 is given with its conserved first and last residue. D genes are given only for firm matches. Clone size, where shown, is once, few, many, or a class for clones that have expanded.

>TRBV7-2|TRBD2|TRBJ2-2|-
CASSLAGLAVNTGELFF
TGTGCCAGCAGCTTAGCAGGACTAGCGGTGAACACCGGGGAGCTGTTTTTT
>TRBV27|-|TRBJ1-4|-
CASSPSLRAADEKLFF
TGTGCCAGCAGTCCAAGCCTCAGGGCTGCGGATGAAAAACTGTTTTTT
>TRBV7-9|-|TRBJ2-7|-
CASSLPHSRDSPYEQYF
TGTGCCAGCAGCTTACCTCACTCCCGGGATTCTCCCTACGAGCAGTACTTC
>TRBV5-1|TRBD1|TRBJ1-6|-
CASSSLGTGESPLHF
TGCGCCAGCAGCTCACTCGGGACAGGGGAGTCACCCCTCCACTTT
>TRBV7-9|-|TRBJ2-5|-
CASSLSPSQETQYF
TGTGCCAGCAGCTTATCTCCTAGCCAAGAGACCCAGTACTTC
>TRBV12-5|TRBD1|TRBJ1-4|-
CASGPRQGAEKLFF
TGTGCTAGTGGACCTAGACAGGGGGCTGAAAAACTGTTTTTT
>TRBV5-3|TRBD2|TRBJ2-7|-
CARSPNLAGAGEQYF
TGTGCCAGAAGCCCGAATCTAGCGGGGGCTGGGGAGCAGTACTTC
>TRBV7-9|TRBD1|TRBJ1-3|few
CASSTGRTGAGNTIYF
TGTGCCAGCAGCACCGGACGGACAGGGGCTGGAAACACCATATATTTT
>TRBV19|TRBD1|TRBJ1-2|-
CAAKDRGRSGYTF
TGTGCCGCCAAGGACAGGGGGCGCAGTGGCTACACCTTC
>TRBV7-2|TRBD2|TRBJ2-7|-
CASSLAGLAGGPYEQYF
TGTGCCAGCAGCTTAGCGGGACTAGCGGGGGGGCCCTACGAGCAGTACTTC
>TRBV4-2|TRBD2|TRBJ2-7|-
CASSPRGGLRYEQYF
TGTGCCAGCAGCCCCCGGGGGGGCCTCAGATACGAGCAGTACTTC
>TRBV1|-|TRBJ2-3|-
CTSSQYRDSTDTQYF
TGCACCAGCAGCCAATACAGGGATAGCACAGATACGCAGTATTTT
>TRBV7-3|-|TRBJ1-6|once
CASSLSGLYNSPLHF
TGTGCCAGCAGCCTCTCGGGACTCTATAATTCACCCCTCCACTTT
>TRBV19|TRBD1|TRBJ1-2|-
CASKLDRVRGYTF
TGTGCCAGTAAGTTAGACAGGGTACGAGGCTACACCTTC
>TRBV5-4|-|TRBJ1-2|-
CASSLDRRISYGYTF
TGTGCCAGCAGCTTGGACCGGAGAATTTCCTATGGCTACACCTTC
>TRBV11-2|TRBD1|TRBJ2-5|-
CASSLDRGPETQYF
TGTGCCAGCAGCTTAGACAGGGGGCCAGAGACCCAGTACTTC
>TRBV7-9|-|TRBJ2-1|-
CASSPDLGGAPANEQFF
TGTGCCAGCAGCCCCGACCTGGGGGGGGCGCCGGCCAATGAGCAGTTCTTC
>TRBV6-6|-|TRBJ1-2|-
CASSYGGRANYGYTF
TGTGCCAGCAGTTACGGGGGCAGGGCTAACTATGGCTACACCTTC
>TRBV27|-|TRBJ1-1|-
CASSLSREWNTEAFF
TGTGCCAGCAGTTTATCGCGGGAATGGAACACTGAAGCTTTCTTT